The clone carrying this TCR beta chain was seen only once. Its target is not known. The sample comes from a study of identical twins. Study-wide results and limits: Cord blood beta clonotypes present at high abundance carried fewer insertions; no such pattern appeared in memory repertoires.

TCRdb re-called the 5' RACE reads with MiXCR, one entry per CDR3 protein. This table has hundreds of thousands of distinct CDR3 sequences, over 20% appearing once. This sample was shared with a second study, whose subject was T cells expressing NK-cell markers. As that study records: In a handful of donors, dominant CD3+CD56+NKG2C+ clones formed 1.0-7.0% of CD8+ cells. In a few donors, dominant clonotypes made up about 28.3-65% of CD3+CD56-NKG2C+ cells.

This TCR was sampled from a woman between 18 and 29 years old in good health. The sample was PBMCs.

The CDR3 loop reads CASSLGLGGGEQFF. The CDR3 coding sequence is TGTGCCAGCTCACTCGGACTAGGAGGGGGTGAGCAGTTCTTC. The chain couples TRBV18 to TRBJ2-1; tentatively, D is TRBD2 (7 bases). CDR3 length: 14 residues. Trimming pared 4 bases from V and 9 bases from J, leaving 16 bases between. Germline V CDR1 and CDR2: KGHSH, LQKENI.